Below, one TCR beta chain is given with its context. As yet, its antigen is unknown. These data are taken from a study of Ad26.COV2.S vaccination and SARS-CoV-2 variants. Study-wide background: Of the COV1001 trial arms, the Ad26.COV2.S arm included the donor.

The CDR3 is 15 residues long. The trim removed 7 bases at V and 4 bases at J, leaving 11 bases unmatched. Germline values: CDR1 LGHDT, CDR2 YNNKEL (reference sequence). As for treatment: over 15 received Ad26.COV2.S at low or high dose, single or two shots; roughly five received placebo; per-sample allocation not given. Sampling was done on day 63 after the first vaccine or placebo injection. An adult aged 18-55 years in Boston served as the donor. The study, taken as a whole, reports: Comparability of non-spike TCR breadth was observed across vaccine and placebo recipients.

The repertoire was sequenced with immunoSEQ multiplex PCR; TCRdb's copy has only in-frame clones and lacks some. This table has almost 400,000 clones, 89% appearing once. This TCR derives from a person between 18 and 65 years old who received the Ad26.COV2.S COVID-19 vaccine or a placebo. The specimen was peripheral blood, collected in a trial of Ad26.COV2.S vaccine versus placebo. V usage is TRBV3-1 (or the pseudogene TRBV3-2) and J usage is TRBJ2-5; 8 bases align to TRBD1. The chain's CDR3 is CASTLGTGNGETQYF. CDR3 coding DNA: TGTGCCAGCACTTTGGGGACAGGCAACGGAGAGACCCAGTACTTC.